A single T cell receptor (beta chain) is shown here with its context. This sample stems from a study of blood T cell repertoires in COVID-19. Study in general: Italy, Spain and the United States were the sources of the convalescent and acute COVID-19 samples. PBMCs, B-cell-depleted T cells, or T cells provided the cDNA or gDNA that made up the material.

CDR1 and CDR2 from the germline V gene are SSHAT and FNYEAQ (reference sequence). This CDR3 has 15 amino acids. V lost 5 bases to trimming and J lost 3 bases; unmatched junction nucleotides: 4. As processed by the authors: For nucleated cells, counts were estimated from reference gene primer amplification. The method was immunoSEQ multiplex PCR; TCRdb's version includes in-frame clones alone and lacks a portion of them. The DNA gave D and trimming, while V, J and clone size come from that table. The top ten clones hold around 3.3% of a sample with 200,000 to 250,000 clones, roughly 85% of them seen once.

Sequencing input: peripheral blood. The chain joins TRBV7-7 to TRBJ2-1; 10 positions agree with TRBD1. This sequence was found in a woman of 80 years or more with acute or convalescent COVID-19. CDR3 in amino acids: CASSIRTGGYNEQFF. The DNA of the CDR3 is TGTGCCAGCAGCATTCGGACAGGGGGCTACAATGAGCAGTTCTTC. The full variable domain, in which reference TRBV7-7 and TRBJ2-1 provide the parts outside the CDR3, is GAGVSQSPRYKVTKRGQDVTLRCDPISSHATLYWYQQALGQGPEFLTYFNYEAQPDKSGLPSDRFSAERPEGSISTLTIQRTEQRDSAMYRCASSIRTGGYNEQFFGPGTRLTVL.